The clone carrying this T cell receptor (beta chain) has a handful of counts. Its cognate antigen is unknown. The sample is drawn from a study of beta chain features in type 1 diabetes. By way of CD45RO/CCR7/CD25/CD127/CD95/CD27, the CD4+ regulatory, stem cell-like memory, central memory and naive cells were sorted. Study outcomes and limitations: People with Type 1 diabetes carried modestly yet significantly shorter TCRB CDR3s in all four CD4+ subsets. The study found that naive, central memory and Treg TCRB repertoires appeared more similar in patients than in healthy donors.

Sequencing targeted expressed TCRB transcripts, as all isolated RNA had been reverse transcribed. The table came from immunoSEQ multiplex PCR; TCRdb's copy has only in-frame clones and leaves some out. The sample has around 710,000 clones; 9.5% to 15% are singletons. CDR3 length: 15 amino acids. V gave up 3 bases and J gave up 2 bases, with 11 bases separating them. The V gene's germline CDR1 is SNHLY and CDR2 FYNNEI. The gene calls are TRBV2 and TRBJ2-1; TRBD2 might be the D (6 bases). The specimen sequenced was naive CD4+ T cells from blood. The TCR was taken from a man younger than 45 with type 1 diabetes. CDR3: CASSEEGQTYNEQFF. The CDR3 region has the DNA TGTGCCAGCAGTGAGGAGGGGCAGACCTACAATGAGCAGTTCTTC.